This TCR beta chain was sequenced for a study of tumor-infiltrating lymphocytes in primary liver carcinoma. Overall study findings and caveats: Researchers report that only about 7.5-25% of top clones turned up in all five tumor regions.

The CDR3 sequence is 11 residues long. V dropped 9 bases and J dropped 10 bases, with 13 bases sitting between them. CDR1 MNHEY and CDR2 SVGEGT come from the germline V gene. cDNA specific to TCR beta was made from about 550 ng of total RNA, with a constant-region primer employed for priming. Slightly modified ARM-PCR with three nested multiplex PCR rounds yielded TCR beta libraries. Investigators reported that the first two PCR rounds, at 9 to 11 cycles each, used TRBV1-TRBV30 forward primers with a C-beta reverse primer. TCRdb re-derived calls from the multiplex PCR reads in MiXCR, one entry per CDR3 protein. The sample holds 150,000 to 200,000 distinct CDR3 sequences, about 85% seen once. Co-extraction yielded RNA and DNA from approximately 22-30 mg of unsorted bulk tissue. The cohort consisted of patients whose primary liver carcinoma was surgically resected. Every tumor yielded five separate sampled regions.

In the case of this clonotype: Its cognate antigen is unknown.

The sequence came from a man aged 35-49 years with primary liver carcinoma and hepatitis B virus infection. Sequencing was carried out using tumor tissue from primary liver carcinoma. The chain links TRBV6-2 or TRBV6-3 to TRBJ2-1; D might be TRBD2 (5 bases). CDR3 sequence (DNA): TGTGCCAGTATCAATGGAGGAGAGCAGTTCTTC. Residues: CASINGGEQFF.